These 21 T cell receptor beta chains originate from one sample sequenced in a study of vaccination and CD4 T cells after COVID-19. The Oncomine TCR Beta short-read assay generated sequence data from the DNA of cultured CD4+ T cells. MiXCR, applied by TCRdb to the PCR reads, yields one record per CDR3 protein. The sample lists under 20,000 distinct CDR3 sequences, roughly 31% occurring once. Sample treatment: roughly ten-day PBMC culture with coronavirus spike peptide pools or control peptides (ViraFEST assay). Their recognized antigens are unknown. Source material: cultured CD4+ T cells from blood. Receptors originate from a human donor with COVID-19.

This clonotype was counted only a few times. V and J are TRBV20-1 and TRBJ1-5; the D gene is possibly TRBD1 (6 bases). Germline V lookup: CDR1 DFQATT, CDR2 SNEGSKA (reference sequence). V was pared by 0 bases and J by 4 bases, with 16 bases between. The CDR3 loop spans 16 amino acids. CDR3 sequence: CSARDLNREVNQPQHF. CDR3 DNA sequence: TGCAGTGCTAGAGATCTGAACAGGGAGGTTAATCAGCCCCAGCATTTT.

Judged by abundance, this clonotype is medium-sized. The chain carries TRBV15 and TRBJ1-2; no clear D gene. CDR1 and CDR2 (germline): LNHNV, YYDKDF (reference sequence). V lost 0 bases to trimming and J lost 4 bases, with 12 bases between them. CDR3 size: 15 residues. Written as DNA, the CDR3 is TGTGCCACCAGCAGAGATAGGGAGGGAACCTATGGCTACACCTTC. Amino acid sequence: CATSRDREGTYGYTF. Full variable domain (missing parts from reference TRBV15 and TRBJ1-2): DAMVIQNPRYQVTQFGKPVTLSCSQTLNHNVMYWYQQKSSQAPKLLFHYYDKDFNNEADTPDNFQSRRPNTSFCFLDIRSPGLGDTAMYLCATSRDREGTYGYTFGSGTRLTVV.

This sequence joins TRBV7-9 and TRBJ2-2, with unresolved D. V was shortened by 2 bases and J by 1 base, with 14 bases between the two germline ends. Germline CDR1 reads SEHNR; CDR2 reads FQNEAQ (reference sequence). The CDR3 is 17 residues long. CDR3 in DNA: TGTGCCAGCAGCTTATTCGGAAATCTAGTGAACACCGGGGAGCTGTTTTTT. It codes for CASSLFGNLVNTGELFF.

The rearrangement links TRBV11-3 to TRBJ2-7, with D unclear. Trimming shortened V by 8 bases and J by 6 bases, and 14 bases separated the two germline ends. This CDR3 has 12 residues. Germline CDR1 reads SGHNT; CDR2 reads YENEEA. The CDR3: CASERNLGEQYF. The CDR3 DNA reads TGTGCCAGCGAGAGGAATTTGGGCGAGCAGTACTTC.

This clonotype was observed a handful of times. The genes are TRBV2 and TRBJ1-6, with 11 bases aligning to TRBD1. The CDR3 is 14 amino acids. The germline V gene encodes CDR1 SNHLY and CDR2 FYNNEI. J was trimmed by 7 bases and V by 8 bases; bases with no gene match: 4. The CDR3 sequence is CASVGQGENSPLHF. CDR3 nucleotides: TGTGCCAGCGTGGGACAGGGGGAAAATTCACCCCTCCACTTT.

This clonotype was seen more than once but under ten times. The V and J genes are TRBV20-1 and TRBJ2-1; 7 nucleotides agree with TRBD2. The CDR3 spans 16 residues. Germline loops: CDR1 DFQATT, CDR2 SNEGSKA (reference sequence). V trimming: 3 bases; J trimming: 6 bases; junction bases outside the gene matches: 14. CDR3 residues: CSASPLTGLVSNEQFF. The CDR3 nucleotides are TGCAGTGCTAGCCCCCTTACAGGACTAGTTAGCAATGAGCAGTTCTTC.

There are a few counts of this clonotype. This chain's CDR3 is CAISEDRGGYEQYF. The CDR3 nucleotides read TGTGCCATCAGTGAGGACAGGGGGGGATACGAGCAGTACTTC. The chain recombines TRBV10-3 with TRBJ2-7; 9 bases fit TRBD1. V trimming: 2 bases; J trimming: 4 bases; junction bases outside the gene matches: 3. Germline CDR1 reads ENHRY; CDR2 reads SYGVKD. This CDR3 spans 14 amino acids.

CDR3 nucleotides: TGTGCCAGCAGCGCTCGTGGACAGGAGCTGTACGAGCAGTACTTC. This gives the protein CASSARGQELYEQYF. V is TRBV9 and J is TRBJ2-7; 7 bases are a match to TRBD1. The CDR3 totals 15 residues. Per germline, CDR1 SGDLS and CDR2 YYNGEE. Unmatched junction bases numbered 10, after V lost 3 bases and J lost 4 bases.

The chain carries TRBV20-1 and TRBJ2-7; TRBD1 agrees at 8 bases. The length of the CDR3 is 16 residues. Trimming at V came to 0 bases and at J to 2 bases, leaving 9 bases not matched to a gene. Germline V gene sequence: CDR1 DFQATT, CDR2 SNEGSKA (reference sequence). For the CDR3, the DNA is TGCAGTGCTAGAGATTTCTGGCAGGGGGCCACCTACGAGCAGTACTTC. Translated: CSARDFWQGATYEQYF.

The chain uses TRBV20-1 and TRBJ2-6; tentative D call: TRBD2 (5 bases). The CDR3 sequence is 16 residues long. V lost 2 bases and J lost 2, with 13 bases in between. Per the germline V gene, CDR1 is DFQATT and CDR2 is SNEGSKA (reference sequence). The CDR3 region is CSARRTAETGANVLTF. For the CDR3, the DNA is TGCAGTGCTAGACGGACTGCTGAGACTGGGGCCAACGTCCTGACTTTC.

The sample holds a few counts of this clonotype. V gene TRBV6-1 combines with J gene TRBJ1-2, with TRBD1 identical over 10 bases. Germline V gene lookup returns CDR1 MNHNS and CDR2 SASEGT. V gave up 7 bases and J gave up 4 bases; unmatched junction bases: 6. The length of the CDR3 is 14 residues. DNA of the CDR3: TGTGCCAGCACCTCGCGGACAGGGGGCTATGGCTACACCTTC. The encoded protein is CASTSRTGGYGYTF.

This chain links TRBV5-5 with TRBJ2-5; tentative D call: TRBD1 (5 bases). V was cut by 0 bases and J by 2 bases, with 8 bases left in between. The CDR3 length is 14 residues. CDR1 and CDR2 from the germline V gene are SGHKS and YYEKEE (reference sequence). The CDR3 here is CASSLDTGQETQYF. CDR3 bases: TGTGCCAGCAGCTTGGATACAGGTCAAGAGACCCAGTACTTC.

Only one count was recorded for this clonotype. The CDR3 loop reads CASRETGLGNQPQHF. In nucleotides, the CDR3 is TGTGCCAGCAGAGAAACAGGATTAGGCAATCAGCCCCAGCATTTT. The rearrangement links TRBV5-5 to TRBJ1-5; maybe TRBD1 (5 bases). Per the germline V gene, CDR1 is SGHKS and CDR2 is YYEKEE (reference sequence). The CDR3 length is 15 residues. V lost 5 bases, J lost 2 bases, and 14 bases lay in between.

This chain uses TRBV7-8 with TRBJ2-2, with TRBD2 matching over 10 bases. V dropped 7 bases and J dropped 2; count of bases not matched to a gene: 7. The V gene's germline CDR1 is SGHVS and CDR2 FQNEAQ. The CDR3 sequence is 16 residues long. CDR3 nucleotide sequence: TGTGCCAGCACCATAAGGACTAGCGGTAACACCGGGGAGCTGTTTTTT. This translates into CASTIRTSGNTGELFF.

The chain couples TRBV19 to TRBJ1-1, with D uncertain. CDR1 is LNHDA and CDR2 is SQIVND in the germline V gene (reference sequence). This CDR3 contains 14 residues. Trimming took off 2 bases at V and 1 base at J, with 8 bases between the two ends. The CDR3 spells CASSIRATNTEAFF. CDR3 coding DNA: TGTGCCAGTAGTATACGGGCCACGAACACTGAAGCTTTCTTT.

J is TRBJ2-1 and V is TRBV21-1; the table names TRBD2, a call not compared with the DNA. TRBV21-1 corresponds to a pseudogene. This CDR3 is built from 18 residues. This CDR3 is CASTTTAGGTPKGNEQFF. CDR3 nucleotide sequence: TGTGCCAGCACCACGACAGCGGGGGGGACCCCTAAGGGGAATGAGCAGTTCTTC.

As DNA, the CDR3 is TGTGCCAGCAGCTTAGAATGGACCCAGCAAGAGACCCAGTACTTC. It specifies CASSLEWTQQETQYF. V usage is TRBV7-8 and J usage is TRBJ2-5; D unresolved. Germline assignment: CDR1 SGHVS and CDR2 FQNEAQ. Trimming cost V 1 base and J 2 bases, with 11 bases left between them. The CDR3 length is 15 residues.

J is TRBJ1-1 and V is TRBV20-1, with D hard to call. There are 13 residues in the CDR3. Germline V gene lookup returns CDR1 DFQATT and CDR2 SNEGSKA (reference sequence). V lost 1 base, J lost 1 base, and 7 bases lay in between. As DNA, the CDR3 is TGCAGTGCTAGAGCGGCGAAGAACACTGAAGCTTTCTTT. It codes for CSARAAKNTEAFF.

The CDR3 bases are TGTGCCAGCAGTGAGCTCGACATCCCAGCTTTCTTT. It yields the protein CASSELDIPAFF. This sequence joins TRBV6-1 and TRBJ1-1; no clear D. Germline values: CDR1 MNHNS, CDR2 SASEGT. This CDR3 region has 12 residues. Trimming cost V 3 bases and J 10 bases, with 12 bases left between them.

In this sample, this clonotype turned up a few times. The chain links TRBV12-3 or TRBV12-4 to TRBJ2-5; 11 bases align to TRBD2. V lost 6 bases, J lost 1 base, and 4 bases stayed unmatched. The CDR3 contains 15 residues. This chain's CDR3 is CASRHSGGVQETQYF. Here the CDR3 DNA reads TGTGCCAGCAGACATAGCGGGGGGGTCCAAGAGACCCAGTACTTC.

This clonotype was detected only a few times. The chain links TRBV15 to TRBJ1-6; maybe TRBD1 (6 bases). The CDR3 has 19 residues. V lost 4 bases to trimming and J lost 0 bases, with 19 bases between them. CDR1 is LNHNV and CDR2 is YYDKDF in the germline V gene (reference sequence). DNA for the CDR3: TGTGCCACCAGCATATCGACAGGTCTAGTTAGCTCCTATAATTCACCCCTCCACTTT. The encoded protein is CATSISTGLVSSYNSPLHF.